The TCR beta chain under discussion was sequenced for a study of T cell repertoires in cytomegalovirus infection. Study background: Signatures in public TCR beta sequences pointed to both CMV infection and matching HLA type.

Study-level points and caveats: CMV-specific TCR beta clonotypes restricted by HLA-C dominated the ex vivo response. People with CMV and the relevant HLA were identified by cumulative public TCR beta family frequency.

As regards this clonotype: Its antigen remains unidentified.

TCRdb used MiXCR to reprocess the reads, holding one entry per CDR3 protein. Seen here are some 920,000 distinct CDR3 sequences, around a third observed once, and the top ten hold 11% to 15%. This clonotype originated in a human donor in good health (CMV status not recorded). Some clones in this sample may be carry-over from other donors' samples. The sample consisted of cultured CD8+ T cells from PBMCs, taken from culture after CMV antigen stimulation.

CDR3 protein: CASSPPAGVEIFNEQFF. The CDR3 DNA follows: TGTGCCAGCAGCCCACCCGCGGGGGTCGAGATTTTCAATGAGCAGTTCTTC. The chain couples TRBV5-4 to TRBJ2-1; 7 bases align to TRBD2. Germline-derived CDR1 and CDR2 are SGHNT and YYREEE (reference sequence). After removal of 4 bases from V and 6 bases from J, the junction contained 16 bases not matched to a gene. The CDR3 is made up of 17 amino acids.